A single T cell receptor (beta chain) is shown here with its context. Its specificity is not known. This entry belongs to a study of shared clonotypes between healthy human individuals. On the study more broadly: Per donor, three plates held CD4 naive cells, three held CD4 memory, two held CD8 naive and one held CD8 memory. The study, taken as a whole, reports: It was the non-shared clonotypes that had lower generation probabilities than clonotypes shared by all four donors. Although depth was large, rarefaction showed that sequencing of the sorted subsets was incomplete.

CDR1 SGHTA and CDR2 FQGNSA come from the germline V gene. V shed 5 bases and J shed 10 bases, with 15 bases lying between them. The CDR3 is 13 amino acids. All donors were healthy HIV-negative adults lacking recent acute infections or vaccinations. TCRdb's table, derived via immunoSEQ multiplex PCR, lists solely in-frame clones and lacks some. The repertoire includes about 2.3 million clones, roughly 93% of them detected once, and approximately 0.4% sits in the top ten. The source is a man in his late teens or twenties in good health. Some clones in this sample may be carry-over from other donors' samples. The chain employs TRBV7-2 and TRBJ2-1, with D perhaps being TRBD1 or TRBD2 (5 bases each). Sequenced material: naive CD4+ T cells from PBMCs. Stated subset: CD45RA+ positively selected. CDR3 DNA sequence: TGTGCCAGCAGCGGCCGGGACGTTAGCGAGCAGTTCTTC. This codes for CASSGRDVSEQFF.